The 14 T cell receptor beta chains below come from one sample, sequenced in a study of blood T cell repertoires in COVID-19. The repertoire was sequenced with immunoSEQ multiplex PCR; TCRdb's copy has only in-frame clones and lacks some. Here the sample spans fewer than 85,000 clones, more than 75% being singletons. Sequencing was done on a sample of peripheral blood. The receptor set was obtained from a woman of 80 years or more with active or convalescent COVID-19.

The chain joins TRBV4-1 to TRBJ2-5; possibly TRBD2 for D (5 bases). The germline V gene has CDR1 MGHRA and CDR2 YSYEKL. V lost 5 bases and J lost 2, with 9 bases in between. The CDR3 is made up of 13 amino acids. DNA of the CDR3: TGCGCCAGCAGCTCACTAGGGCAAGAGACCCAGTACTTC. Protein: CASSSLGQETQYF.

This rearrangement joins TRBV5-1 to TRBJ2-7; 8 bases align to TRBD2. After removal of 2 bases from V and 0 bases from J, the junction contained 4 bases not matched to a gene. This CDR3 is built from 15 residues. CDR1 is SGHRS, CDR2 YFSETQ, per germline. The CDR3 spells CASSFRGGISYEQYF. The CDR3 DNA reads TGCGCCAGCAGCTTCCGCGGGGGGATCTCCTACGAGCAGTACTTC.

This clone was counted once. The chain has TRBV5-6 and TRBJ1-1, with D tentatively TRBD1 (5 bases). V was clipped by 5 bases and J by 1 base, with 12 bases between them. Germline V gives CDR1 SGHDT, CDR2 YYEEEE. The CDR3 length is 14 residues. The CDR3 loop reads CASRNQGRNTEAFF. The CDR3 DNA reads TGTGCCAGCAGGAACCAGGGTAGGAACACTGAAGCTTTCTTT.

This clone was observed a few times. The V and J genes are TRBV6-2 or TRBV6-3 and TRBJ2-3; D possibly corresponds to TRBD2 (5 bases). The CDR3 length is 19 residues. Deletions cut 4 bases from V and 6 bases from J, with 29 bases between. The germline V gene has CDR1 MNHEY and CDR2 SVGEGT. As DNA, the CDR3 is TGTGCCAGCAGTTTTACGATTTTATCCAGCGGAGGAAGGGAGGATACGCAGTATTTT. Translation: CASSFTILSSGGREDTQYF.

The chain is built from TRBV4-3 and TRBJ2-7, with a possible D match to TRBD2 (5 bases). Germline V lookup: CDR1 LGHNA, CDR2 YSLEER. Trimming shortened V by 0 bases and J by 5 bases, and 11 bases separated the two germline ends. This CDR3 region has 14 residues. The CDR3: CASSQDLEAHEQYF. CDR3 nucleotides: TGCGCCAGCAGCCAAGATCTGGAGGCCCACGAGCAGTACTTC.

The chain has TRBV3-1 (or the pseudogene TRBV3-2) and TRBJ2-1, with 11 bases that match TRBD2. The CDR3 extends over 18 amino acids. V dropped 0 bases and J dropped 5; count of bases not matched to a gene: 9. Germline CDR1 LGHDT, CDR2 YNNKEL (reference sequence). The CDR3 DNA follows: TGTGCCAGCAGCCAAGAAGGTTGGCTAGCGGGGGGCCACAATGAGCAGTTCTTC. Amino acids: CASSQEGWLAGGHNEQFF.

A remark on this clone: At one boundary the junction diverges from the germline segment, which might be a read error. J is TRBJ2-1 and V is TRBV4-1; D perhaps matches TRBD1 (5 bases). The CDR3 covers 12 residues. CDR1 MGHRA and CDR2 YSYEKL come from the germline V gene. The CDR3 sequence: CASSQDFGRVVF. CDR3 nucleotide sequence: TGCGCCAGCAGCCAAGATTTTGGCAGGGTGGTCTTC.

The chain is built from TRBV7-6 and TRBJ1-3; D ambiguous. The CDR3 is 17 amino acids. V shed 1 base and J shed 0 bases, with 13 bases lying between them. Germline CDR1 and CDR2: SGHVS and FNYEAQ. The chain's CDR3 is CASSLGVADDSGNTIYF. The CDR3 DNA is TGTGCCAGCAGCTTAGGGGTAGCGGATGACTCTGGAAACACCATATATTTT. Variable domain in full (rest from reference TRBV7-6 and TRBJ1-3): GAGVSQSPRYKVTKRGQDVALRCDPISGHVSLYWYRQALGQGPEFLTYFNYEAQQDKSGLPNDRFSAERPEGSISTLTIQRTEQRDSAMYRCASSLGVADDSGNTIYFGEGSWLTVV.

In this sample, this clone turned up a few times. V usage is TRBV12-3 or TRBV12-4 and J usage is TRBJ2-7; D is possibly TRBD2 (6 bases). The CDR3 runs to 13 residues. V was clipped by 3 bases and J by 7 bases, with 13 bases between them. CDR3 sequence (DNA): TGTGCCAGCAGTTTCAACCGGGGAGGAGAGCAGTACTTC. Translating it yields CASSFNRGGEQYF.

This sequence joins TRBV10-3 and TRBJ2-1; 13 bases agree with TRBD2. Trimming cost V 4 bases and J 0 bases; bases outside gene matches: 9. This CDR3 comprises 19 residues. Germline CDR1 and CDR2: ENHRY and SYGVKD. Here the CDR3 reads CAISGPLGTSGVSYNEQFF. For the CDR3, the DNA is TGTGCCATCAGTGGGCCACTCGGGACTAGCGGGGTCTCCTACAATGAGCAGTTCTTC.

This clone has a handful of counts. The chain carries TRBV6-2 or TRBV6-3 and TRBJ1-2; D possibly corresponds to TRBD1 (6 bases). V was pared by 4 bases and J by 0 bases, with 12 bases between. This CDR3 is 15 amino acids long. Germline assignment: CDR1 MNHEY and CDR2 SVGEGT. This CDR3 is CASSSYRDTNYGYTF. In DNA form, the CDR3 reads TGTGCCAGCAGTTCCTACCGGGACACTAACTATGGCTACACCTTC.

There are a few counts of this clone. This chain connects TRBV6-2 or TRBV6-3 to TRBJ2-7; TRBD2 agrees at 8 bases. Germline CDR1 and CDR2: MNHEY and SVGEGT. V shed 5 bases and J 0 bases; nucleotides not matched to a gene: 6. This CDR3 has 15 amino acids. The CDR3 DNA sequence: TGTGCCAGCAGTGGCCATAGCGGGGTCTCCTACGAGCAGTACTTC. The encoded protein is CASSGHSGVSYEQYF.

The V and J genes are TRBV4-3 and TRBJ2-1; no definite D call. This CDR3 is 16 amino acids long. From germline, CDR1 is LGHNA and CDR2 YSLEER. Trimming left V 1 base short and J 0 bases short, with 10 bases between. The CDR3 nucleotides are TGCGCCAGCAGCCAAGGGGCCAGAAGCTCCTACAATGAGCAGTTCTTC. It codes for CASSQGARSSYNEQFF.

The J gene is TRBJ1-2, the V gene TRBV28; TRBD1 agrees at 7 bases. The J segment lost 7 bases and the V segment lost 4 bases, leaving 9 bases of the junction unmatched. CDR1 MDHEN and CDR2 SYDVKM come from the germline V gene. CDR3 length: 14 residues. For the CDR3, the DNA is TGTGCCAGCAGTTCAACCGGGACAGTCCTTGGCTACACCTTC. Translation gives CASSSTGTVLGYTF.